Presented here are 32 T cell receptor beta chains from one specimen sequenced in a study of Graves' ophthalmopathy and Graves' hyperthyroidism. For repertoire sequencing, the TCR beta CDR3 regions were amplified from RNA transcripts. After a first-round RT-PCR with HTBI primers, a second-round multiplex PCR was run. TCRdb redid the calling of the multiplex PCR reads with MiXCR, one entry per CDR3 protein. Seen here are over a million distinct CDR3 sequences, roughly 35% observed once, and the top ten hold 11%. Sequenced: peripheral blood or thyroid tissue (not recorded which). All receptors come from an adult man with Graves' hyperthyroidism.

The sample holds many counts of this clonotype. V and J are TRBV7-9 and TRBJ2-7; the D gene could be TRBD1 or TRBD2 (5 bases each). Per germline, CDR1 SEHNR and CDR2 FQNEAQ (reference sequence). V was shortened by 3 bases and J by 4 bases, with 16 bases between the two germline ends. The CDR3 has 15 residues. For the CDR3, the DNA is TGTGCCAGCAGCTTCTCCGGGACCGATAATTACGAGCAGTACTTC. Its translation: CASSFSGTDNYEQYF.

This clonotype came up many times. The CDR3, as DNA: TGTGCCAGCAGCCATGGGACAGCTACCTCCGAGCAGTACTTC. Protein sequence: CASSHGTATSEQYF. The chain combines TRBV5-6 with TRBJ2-7; 7 nucleotides align to TRBD1. The V gene's germline CDR1 is SGHDT and CDR2 YYEEEE. This CDR3 spans 14 amino acids. The J segment lost 6 bases and the V segment lost 4 bases, leaving 10 bases of the junction unmatched.

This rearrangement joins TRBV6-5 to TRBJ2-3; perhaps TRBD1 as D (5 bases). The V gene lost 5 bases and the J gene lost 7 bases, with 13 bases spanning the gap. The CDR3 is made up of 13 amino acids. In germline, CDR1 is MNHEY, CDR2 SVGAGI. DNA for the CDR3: TGTGCCAGCAGTGAGTCAGGGAAAAATACGCAGTATTTT. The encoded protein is CASSESGKNTQYF.

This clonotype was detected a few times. This chain's CDR3 is CASSQVREGIETQYF. CDR3 nucleotides: TGCGCCAGCAGCCAAGTCCGTGAGGGGATAGAGACCCAGTACTTC. V gene TRBV4-1 combines with J gene TRBJ2-5; D might be TRBD1 or TRBD2, each matching 5 bases. Germline V gene data show CDR1 as MGHRA and CDR2 as YSYEKL. The length of the CDR3 is 15 residues. The germline V and J ends were trimmed by 1 base and 4 bases, with 13 bases remaining between them.

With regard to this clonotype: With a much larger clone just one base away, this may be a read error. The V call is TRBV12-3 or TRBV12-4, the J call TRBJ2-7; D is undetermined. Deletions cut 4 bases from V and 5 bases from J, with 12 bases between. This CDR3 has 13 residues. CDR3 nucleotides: TGTGCCAGCAGTTCTCCCAACGTGGACGAGCAGTACTTC. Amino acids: CASSSPNVDEQYF.

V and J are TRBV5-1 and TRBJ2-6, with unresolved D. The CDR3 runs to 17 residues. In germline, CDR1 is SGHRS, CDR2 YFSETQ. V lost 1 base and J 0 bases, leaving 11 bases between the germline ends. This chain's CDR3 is CASSLTEPNSGANVLTF. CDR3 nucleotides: TGCGCCAGCAGCTTGACGGAACCGAACTCTGGGGCCAACGTCCTGACTTTC.

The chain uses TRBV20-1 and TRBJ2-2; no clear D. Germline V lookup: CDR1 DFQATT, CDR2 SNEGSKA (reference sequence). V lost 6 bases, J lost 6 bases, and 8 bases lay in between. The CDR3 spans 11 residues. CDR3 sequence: CSAWWAGELFF. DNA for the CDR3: TGCAGTGCCTGGTGGGCCGGGGAGCTGTTTTTT.

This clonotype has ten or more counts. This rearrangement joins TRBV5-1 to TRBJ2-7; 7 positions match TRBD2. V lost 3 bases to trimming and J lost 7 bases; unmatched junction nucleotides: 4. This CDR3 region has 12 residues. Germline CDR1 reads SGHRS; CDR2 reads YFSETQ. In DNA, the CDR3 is TGCGCCAGCAGCTGGGCGGGAGATGAGCAGTACTTC. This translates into CASSWAGDEQYF. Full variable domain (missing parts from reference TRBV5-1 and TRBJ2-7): KAGVTQTPRYLIKTRGQQVTLSCSPISGHRSVSWYQQTPGQGLQFLFEYFSETQRNKGNFPGRFSGRQFSNSRSEMNVSTLELGDSALYLCASSWAGDEQYFGPGTRLTVT.

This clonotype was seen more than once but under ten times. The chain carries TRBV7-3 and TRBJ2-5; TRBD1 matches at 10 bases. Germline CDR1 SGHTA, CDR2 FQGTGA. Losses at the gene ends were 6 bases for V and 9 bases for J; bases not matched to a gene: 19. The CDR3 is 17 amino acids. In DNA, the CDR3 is TGTGCCAGCAGTTTTCTCTCCTCGGGACAGGGGAAGAGGTCCCAGTACTTC. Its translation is CASSFLSSGQGKRSQYF.

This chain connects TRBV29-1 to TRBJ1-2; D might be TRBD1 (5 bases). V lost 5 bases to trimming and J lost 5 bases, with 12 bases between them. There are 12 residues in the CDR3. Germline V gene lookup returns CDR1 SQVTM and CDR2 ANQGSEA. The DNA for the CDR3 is TGCAGCGTTAGGGGAGGAGAGTATGGCTACACCTTC. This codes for CSVRGGEYGYTF.

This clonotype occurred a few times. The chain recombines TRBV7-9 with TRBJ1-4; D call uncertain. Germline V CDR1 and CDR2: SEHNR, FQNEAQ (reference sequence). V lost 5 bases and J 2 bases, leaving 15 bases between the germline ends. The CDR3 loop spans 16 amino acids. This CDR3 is CASSAASVSTNEKLFF. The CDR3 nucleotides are TGTGCCAGCAGCGCCGCCTCTGTTTCGACTAATGAAAAACTGTTTTTT.

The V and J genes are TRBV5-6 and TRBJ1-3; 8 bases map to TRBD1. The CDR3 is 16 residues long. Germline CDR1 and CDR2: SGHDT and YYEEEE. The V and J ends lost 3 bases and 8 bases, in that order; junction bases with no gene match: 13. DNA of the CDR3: TGTGCCAGCAGCTCCGTCCAGGGGGCGCAATGGGACACCATATATTTT. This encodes CASSSVQGAQWDTIYF. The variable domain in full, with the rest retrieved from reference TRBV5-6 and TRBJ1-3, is DAGVTQSPTHLIKTRGQQVTLRCSPKSGHDTVSWYQQALGQGPQFIFQYYEEEERQRGNFPDRFSGHQFPNYSSELNVNALLLGDSALYLCASSSVQGAQWDTIYFGEGSWLTVV.

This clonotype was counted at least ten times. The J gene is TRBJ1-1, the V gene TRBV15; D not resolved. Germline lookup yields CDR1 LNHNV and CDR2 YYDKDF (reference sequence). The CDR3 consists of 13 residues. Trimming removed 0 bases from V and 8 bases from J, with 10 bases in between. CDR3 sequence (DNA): TGTGCCACCAGCAGAGATTTTGGTTTCGAAGCTTTCTTT. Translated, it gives CATSRDFGFEAFF.

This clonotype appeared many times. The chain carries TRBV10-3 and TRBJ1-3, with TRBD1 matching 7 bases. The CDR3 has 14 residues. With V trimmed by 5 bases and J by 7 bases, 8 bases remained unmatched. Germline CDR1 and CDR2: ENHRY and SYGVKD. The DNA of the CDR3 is TGTGCCATCAGTCCCACAGGGGATCGGAACACCATATATTTT. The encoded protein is CAISPTGDRNTIYF.

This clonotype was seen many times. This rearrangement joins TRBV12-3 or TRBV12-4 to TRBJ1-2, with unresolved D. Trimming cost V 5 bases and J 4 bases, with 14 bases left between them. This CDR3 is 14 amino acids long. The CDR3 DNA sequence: TGTGCCAGCAGTCCCAGATACCCTGCCTATGGCTACACCTTC. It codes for CASSPRYPAYGYTF.

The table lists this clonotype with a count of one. CDR3: CASSLWTSGSETQYF. CDR3 DNA sequence: TGTGCCAGCAGCCTCTGGACTAGCGGGAGTGAGACCCAGTACTTC. The V and J genes are TRBV9 and TRBJ2-5; 13 bases match TRBD2. V shed 4 bases, J shed 5 bases, and the junction held 5 bases outside the gene matches. Germline V gives CDR1 SGDLS, CDR2 YYNGEE. The CDR3 contains 15 residues.

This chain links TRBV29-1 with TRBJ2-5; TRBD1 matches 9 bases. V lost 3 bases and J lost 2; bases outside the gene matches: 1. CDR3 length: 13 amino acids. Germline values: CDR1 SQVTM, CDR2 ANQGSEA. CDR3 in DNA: TGCAGCGTTGAGGGACAGGGTCAAGAGACCCAGTACTTC. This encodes CSVEGQGQETQYF.

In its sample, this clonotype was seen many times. In DNA, the CDR3 is TGTGCCAGCAGCTTGTCAACAGCGATGGGTGAAAAACTGTTTTTT. This sequence encodes CASSLSTAMGEKLFF. The J gene is TRBJ1-4, the V gene TRBV5-6; D not certain. Per germline, CDR1 SGHDT and CDR2 YYEEEE. Trimming took 1 base from V and 7 from J, leaving 14 bases between them. The CDR3 consists of 15 residues. The entire variable domain, with the rest obtained from reference TRBV5-6 and TRBJ1-4, is as follows: DAGVTQSPTHLIKTRGQQVTLRCSPKSGHDTVSWYQQALGQGPQFIFQYYEEEERQRGNFPDRFSGHQFPNYSSELNVNALLLGDSALYLCASSLSTAMGEKLFFGSGTQLSVL.

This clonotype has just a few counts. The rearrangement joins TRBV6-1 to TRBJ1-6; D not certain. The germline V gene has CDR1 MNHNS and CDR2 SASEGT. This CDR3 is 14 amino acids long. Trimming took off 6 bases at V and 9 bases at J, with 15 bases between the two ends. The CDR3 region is CASSSDWEISPLHF. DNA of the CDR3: TGTGCCAGCAGCTCCGACTGGGAGATTTCACCCCTCCACTTT.

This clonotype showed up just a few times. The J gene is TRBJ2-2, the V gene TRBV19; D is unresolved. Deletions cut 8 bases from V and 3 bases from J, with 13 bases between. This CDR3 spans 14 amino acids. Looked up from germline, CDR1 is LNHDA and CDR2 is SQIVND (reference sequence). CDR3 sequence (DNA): TGTGCCAGTCAGGACCGAAGATACACCGGGGAGCTGTTTTTT. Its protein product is CASQDRRYTGELFF.

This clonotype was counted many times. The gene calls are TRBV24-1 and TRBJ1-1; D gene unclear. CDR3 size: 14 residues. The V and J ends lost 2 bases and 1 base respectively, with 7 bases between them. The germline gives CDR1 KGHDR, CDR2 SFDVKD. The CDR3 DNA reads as TGTGCCACCAGTGATTCTCAAGGGAACACTGAAGCTTTCTTT. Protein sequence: CATSDSQGNTEAFF.

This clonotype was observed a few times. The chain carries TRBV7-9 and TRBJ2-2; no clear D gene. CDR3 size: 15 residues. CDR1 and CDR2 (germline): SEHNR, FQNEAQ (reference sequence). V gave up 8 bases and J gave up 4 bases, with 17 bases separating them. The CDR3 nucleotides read TGTGCCAGCGTCCCACGCAGGACGGTCACCGGGGAGCTGTTTTTT. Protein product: CASVPRRTVTGELFF.

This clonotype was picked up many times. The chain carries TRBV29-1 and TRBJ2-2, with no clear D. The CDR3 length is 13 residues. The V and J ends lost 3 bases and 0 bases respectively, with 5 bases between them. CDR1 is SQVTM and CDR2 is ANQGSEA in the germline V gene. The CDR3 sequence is CSVDLPNTGELFF. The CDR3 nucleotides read TGCAGCGTTGACTTACCGAACACCGGGGAGCTGTTTTTT.

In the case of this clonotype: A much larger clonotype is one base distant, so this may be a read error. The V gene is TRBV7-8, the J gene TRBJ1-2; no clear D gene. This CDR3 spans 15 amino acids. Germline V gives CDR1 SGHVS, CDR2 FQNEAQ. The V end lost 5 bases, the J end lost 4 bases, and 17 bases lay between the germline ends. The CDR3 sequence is CASSPLLGALYGYTF. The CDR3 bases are TGTGCCAGCAGCCCATTACTCGGTGCCCTCTATGGCTACACCTTC.

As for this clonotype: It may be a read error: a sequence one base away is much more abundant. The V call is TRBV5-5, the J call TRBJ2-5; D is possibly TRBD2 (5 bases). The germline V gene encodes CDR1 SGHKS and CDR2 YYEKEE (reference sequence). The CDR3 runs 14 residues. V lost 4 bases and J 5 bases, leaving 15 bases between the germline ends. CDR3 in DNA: TGTGCCAGCAGCCCTTCGACTATCGTTGAGACCCAGTACTTC. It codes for CASSPSTIVETQYF.

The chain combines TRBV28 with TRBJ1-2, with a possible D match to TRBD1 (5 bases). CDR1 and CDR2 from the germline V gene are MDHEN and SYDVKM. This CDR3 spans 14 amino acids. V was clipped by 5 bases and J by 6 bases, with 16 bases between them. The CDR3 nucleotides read TGTGCCAGCAGTCGTATCGGGGGTTTACATGGCTACACCTTC. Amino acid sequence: CASSRIGGLHGYTF.

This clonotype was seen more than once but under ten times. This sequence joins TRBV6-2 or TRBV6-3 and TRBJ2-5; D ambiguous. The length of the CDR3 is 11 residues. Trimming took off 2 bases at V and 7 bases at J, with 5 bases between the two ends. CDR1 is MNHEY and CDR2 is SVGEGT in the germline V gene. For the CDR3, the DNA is TGTGCCAGCAGTTACCCCACGACCCAGTACTTC. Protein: CASSYPTTQYF.

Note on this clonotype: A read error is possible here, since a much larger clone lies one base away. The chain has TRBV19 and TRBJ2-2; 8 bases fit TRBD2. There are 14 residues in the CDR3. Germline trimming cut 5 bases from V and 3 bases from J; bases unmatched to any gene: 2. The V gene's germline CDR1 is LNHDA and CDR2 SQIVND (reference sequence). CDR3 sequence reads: CASSLREDTGELFF. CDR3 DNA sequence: TGTGCCAGTAGTTTGCGGGAGGACACCGGGGAGCTGTTTTTT.

CDR3 protein: CASSPGQPGANVLTF. The CDR3 region has the DNA TGTGCCAGCAGTCCGGGACAGCCTGGGGCCAACGTCCTGACTTTC. This chain joins TRBV12-3 or TRBV12-4 and TRBJ2-6, with 7 bases aligning to TRBD1. V lost 5 bases and J lost 2; bases outside the gene matches: 3. This CDR3 spans 15 amino acids.

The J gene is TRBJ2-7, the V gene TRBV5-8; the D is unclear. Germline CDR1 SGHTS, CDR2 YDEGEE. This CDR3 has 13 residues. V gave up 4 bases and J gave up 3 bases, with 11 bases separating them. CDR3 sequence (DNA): TGTGCCAGCAGCGGTGGGAATCGCTACGAGCAGTACTTC. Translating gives CASSGGNRYEQYF. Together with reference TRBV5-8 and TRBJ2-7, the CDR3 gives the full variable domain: EAGVTQSPTHLIKTRGQQATLRCSPISGHTSVYWYQQALGLGLQFLLWYDEGEERNRGNFPPRFSGRQFPNYSSELNVNALELEDSALYLCASSGGNRYEQYFGPGTRLTVT.

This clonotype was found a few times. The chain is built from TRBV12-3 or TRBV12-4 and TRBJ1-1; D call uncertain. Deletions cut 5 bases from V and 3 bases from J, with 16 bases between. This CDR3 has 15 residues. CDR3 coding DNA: TGTGCCAGCAGTGAAGCCGTTCTCAGACACACTGAAGCTTTCTTT. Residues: CASSEAVLRHTEAFF.

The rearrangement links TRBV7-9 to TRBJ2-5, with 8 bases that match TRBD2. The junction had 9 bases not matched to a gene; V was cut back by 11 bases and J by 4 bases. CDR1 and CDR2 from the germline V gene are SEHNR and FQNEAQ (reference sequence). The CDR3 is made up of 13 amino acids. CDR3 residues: CALLGTRLETQYF. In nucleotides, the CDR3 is TGTGCCCTACTGGGGACTAGATTAGAGACCCAGTACTTC.